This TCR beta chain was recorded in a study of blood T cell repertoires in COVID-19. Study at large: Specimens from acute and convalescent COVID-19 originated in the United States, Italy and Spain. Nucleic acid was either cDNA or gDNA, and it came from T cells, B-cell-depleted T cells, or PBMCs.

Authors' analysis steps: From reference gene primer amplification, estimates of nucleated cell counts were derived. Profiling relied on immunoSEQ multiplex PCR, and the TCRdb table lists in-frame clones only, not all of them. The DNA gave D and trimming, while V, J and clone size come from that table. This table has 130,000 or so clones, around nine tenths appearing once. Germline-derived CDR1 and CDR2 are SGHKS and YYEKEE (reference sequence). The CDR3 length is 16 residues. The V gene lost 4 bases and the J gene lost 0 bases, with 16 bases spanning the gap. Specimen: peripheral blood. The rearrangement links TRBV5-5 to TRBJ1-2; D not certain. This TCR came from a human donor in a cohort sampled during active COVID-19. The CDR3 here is CASSKTLVRTNYGYTF. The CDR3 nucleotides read TGTGCCAGCAGCAAAACCCTGGTCAGAACTAACTATGGCTACACCTTC. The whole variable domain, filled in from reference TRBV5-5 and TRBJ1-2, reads DAGVTQSPTHLIKTRGQQVTLRCSPISGHKSVSWYQQVLGQGPQFIFQYYEKEERGRGNFPDRFSARQFPNYSSELNVNALLLGDSALYLCASSKTLVRTNYGYTFGSGTRLTVV.